This section outlines one TCR beta chain sequence together with its context. This sample was taken from a study of blood T cell repertoires in COVID-19. Study-level background: Specimens from acute and convalescent COVID-19 originated in the United States, Italy and Spain. Nucleic acid was either cDNA or gDNA, and it came from T cells, B-cell-depleted T cells, or PBMCs.

Trimming cost V 3 bases and J 3 bases, with 9 bases left between them. CDR1 and CDR2 (germline): KGHSH, LQKENI. The CDR3 has 14 amino acids. Individuals drawn from 20 to 30 US areas were about 18 to 95 years old. Cohort assignment relied on participant-reported clinical history. The data were produced by immunoSEQ multiplex PCR, yet TCRdb's version contains in-frame clones alone and is incomplete. The sample yields 210,000 or so clones, 70% to 90% seen once. The chain carries TRBV18 and TRBJ1-5, with D possibly TRBD1 on 5 matching bases. The clonotype originates from a woman aged 45-65 years in a cohort exposed to, infected with or recovered from COVID-19 (not recorded which). The sequenced sample was PBMCs or T cells enriched from blood (not recorded which). CDR3 sequence: CASSPDRANQPQHF. CDR3 bases: TGTGCCAGCTCACCCGACAGAGCCAATCAGCCCCAGCATTTT.